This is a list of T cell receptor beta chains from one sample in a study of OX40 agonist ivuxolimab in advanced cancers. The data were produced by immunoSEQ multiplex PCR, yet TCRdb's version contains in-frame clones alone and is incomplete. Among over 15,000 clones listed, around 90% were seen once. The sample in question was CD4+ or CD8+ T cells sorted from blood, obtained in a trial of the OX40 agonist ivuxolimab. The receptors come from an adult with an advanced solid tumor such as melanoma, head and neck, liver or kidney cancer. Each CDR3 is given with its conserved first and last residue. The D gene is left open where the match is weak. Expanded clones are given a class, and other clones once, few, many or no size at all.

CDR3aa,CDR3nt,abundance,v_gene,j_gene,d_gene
CASSYSNTGGYEQYF,TGTGCCAGCAGTTACTCGAATACAGGGGGCTACGAGCAGTACTTC,NA,TRBV6-5,TRBJ2-7,TRBD1
CASSEAGGRTGELFF,TGTGCCAGCAGTGAGGCGGGAGGTAGGACCGGGGAGCTGTTTTTT,NA,TRBV25-1,TRBJ2-2,TRBD2
CASSQGLSYEQYF,TGCGCCAGCAGCCAGGGACTGTCCTACGAGCAGTACTTC,NA,TRBV5-1,TRBJ2-7,NA
CASSFGTFQPQHF,TGTGCCAGCAGTTTCGGGACCTTTCAGCCCCAGCATTTT,NA,TRBV27,TRBJ1-5,NA
CASSPRTSAQETQYF,TGTGCCAGCAGCCCTCGGACTAGCGCGCAAGAGACCCAGTACTTC,NA,TRBV7-9,TRBJ2-5,TRBD2
CASSLGRKLFF,TGTGCCAGCAGCTTGGGACGAAAACTGTTTTTT,NA,TRBV7-9,TRBJ1-4,NA
CASSVGVDKNIQYF,TGTGCCAGCAGCGTAGGTGTTGACAAAAACATTCAGTACTTC,once,TRBV9,TRBJ2-4,NA
CASSVVLDNEQFF,TGTGCCAGCAGCGTAGTCTTGGACAATGAGCAGTTCTTC,once,TRBV9,TRBJ2-1,NA
CASSLKDYGYTF,TGTGCCAGCAGTTTAAAAGACTATGGCTACACCTTC,NA,TRBV28,TRBJ1-2,NA
CASSLVGGYGYTF,TGTGCCAGCAGCTTAGTTGGGGGGTATGGCTACACCTTC,NA,TRBV7-9,TRBJ1-2,NA
CSVGGIDEQYF,TGCAGCGTTGGGGGGATTGACGAGCAGTACTTC,NA,TRBV29-1,TRBJ2-7,NA
CASSPGVQAAQETQYF,TGTGCCAGCAGCCCGGGCGTACAGGCTGCCCAAGAGACCCAGTACTTC,NA,TRBV7-8,TRBJ2-5,NA
CAFRGGFYEQYF,TGTGCTTTCAGGGGCGGGTTTTACGAGCAGTACTTC,few,TRBV2,TRBJ2-7,NA
CASSLSIYNEQFF,TGTGCCAGCAGTTTATCTATCTACAATGAGCAGTTCTTC,NA,TRBV27,TRBJ2-1,NA
CASSASGGFFPEQFF,TGTGCCAGCAGCGCGTCTGGGGGCTTCTTTCCTGAGCAGTTCTTC,NA,TRBV9,TRBJ2-1,NA
CASRSGRFSGANVLTF,TGTGCCAGCAGGTCCGGACGGTTCTCTGGGGCCAACGTCCTGACTTTC,once,TRBV7-8,TRBJ2-6,NA
CSAPPGGSSYNEQFF,TGCAGCGCTCCTCCGGGTGGGAGCTCCTACAATGAGCAGTTCTTC,NA,TRBV29-1,TRBJ2-1,NA
CASSIGDNSNQPQHF,TGTGCCAGTAGTATCGGTGATAATAGCAATCAGCCCCAGCATTTT,NA,TRBV19,TRBJ1-5,NA
CASSQDWQGGYNEQFF,TGCGCCAGCAGCCAAGATTGGCAGGGGGGCTACAATGAGCAGTTCTTC,NA,TRBV4-3,TRBJ2-1,NA
CASSVGGIGPYNEQFF,TGTGCCAGCAGCGTAGGGGGCATCGGCCCCTACAATGAGCAGTTCTTC,NA,TRBV9,TRBJ2-1,NA
CAAGVGAVDTQYF,TGTGCCGCCGGAGTGGGAGCGGTAGATACGCAGTATTTT,NA,TRBV6-5,TRBJ2-3,NA
CASSDSGNTEAFF,TGTGCCAGCAGTGATTCAGGGAACACTGAAGCTTTCTTT,NA,TRBV6-4,TRBJ1-1,NA
CASSRSTAASYNEQFF,TGTGCCAGCTCCCGCTCGACCGCGGCCTCCTACAATGAGCAGTTCTTC,NA,TRBV18,TRBJ2-1,NA
CASSWGAHTEAFF,TGTGCCAGTAGCTGGGGGGCGCACACTGAAGCTTTCTTT,NA,TRBV19,TRBJ1-1,NA
CATDTGLLEQFF,TGTGCCACCGATACAGGGTTGCTTGAGCAGTTCTTC,NA,TRBV7-9,TRBJ2-1,NA
CASKRGTDKQFF,TGTGCCAGTAAAAGAGGGACAGACAAGCAGTTCTTC,NA,TRBV19,TRBJ2-1,TRBD1
CASSDQTGELFF,TGTGCCAGCAGCGACCAGACCGGGGAGCTGTTTTTT,NA,TRBV9,TRBJ2-2,NA
CASSISRGIANVLTF,TGTGCCAGTAGTATAAGCAGGGGAATTGCCAACGTCCTGACTTTC,NA,TRBV19,TRBJ2-6,NA
CASILLWGDTQYF,TGTGCCAGCATCCTACTATGGGGGGATACGCAGTATTTT,NA,TRBV11-2,TRBJ2-3,NA
CASSFDGSSGDTQYF,TGTGCCAGCAGCTTCGACGGGAGTTCGGGAGATACGCAGTATTTT,NA,TRBV5-4,TRBJ2-3,NA
CASSLRTFSLYEQYF,TGTGCCAGCAGCCTAAGGACTTTTTCCTTGTACGAGCAGTACTTC,NA,TRBV28,TRBJ2-7,NA
CASSLIRIYEQYF,TGTGCCAGCAGTTTAATACGGATTTACGAGCAGTACTTC,NA,TRBV27,TRBJ2-7,NA
CASSFYGTGPDTQYF,TGTGCCAGCAGCTTTTACGGGACAGGGCCAGATACGCAGTATTTT,NA,TRBV7-6,TRBJ2-3,TRBD1
CASSLTANEQFF,TGTGCCAGCAGCTTAACAGCTAATGAGCAGTTCTTC,NA,TRBV5-4,TRBJ2-1,NA
CSARGGEHNLYEQYF,TGCAGCGCCCGGGGGGGTGAACACAATTTGTACGAGCAGTACTTC,NA,TRBV29-1,TRBJ2-7,TRBD2
CASRTGQGPIEQYF,TGTGCCAGCAGGACGGGACAGGGTCCCATCGAGCAGTACTTC,once,TRBV28,TRBJ2-7,TRBD1
CASSQEGAYEKLFF,TGCGCCAGCAGCCAAGAAGGGGCTTATGAAAAACTGTTTTTT,NA,TRBV4-3,TRBJ1-4,NA
CASSNTGGPNTGELFF,TGTGCCAGCAGTAATACGGGGGGGCCGAACACCGGGGAGCTGTTTTTT,NA,TRBV6-6,TRBJ2-2,TRBD2
CASSQATLGDIQYF,TGCGCCAGCAGCCAAGCGACACTAGGCGACATTCAGTACTTC,NA,TRBV4-3,TRBJ2-4,NA
CASRQFPGQGAVGELFF,TGTGCCAGCAGACAATTTCCGGGACAGGGGGCTGTCGGGGAGCTGTTTTTT,once,TRBV28,TRBJ2-2,TRBD1
CASSEGAVLGYEQYF,TGTGCCAGCAGTGAAGGGGCAGTCCTGGGTTACGAGCAGTACTTC,medium-sized,TRBV25-1,TRBJ2-7,NA
CASSLISGPGIEAFF,TGTGCCAGCAGCTTAATTTCAGGGCCCGGTATTGAAGCTTTCTTT,NA,TRBV7-6,TRBJ1-1,NA